One and the same sample provided the 20 T cell receptor beta chains below, sequenced in a study of shared clonotypes between healthy human individuals (dated by TCRdb to 2018 to 2020). Libraries were made using the immunoSEQ multiplex PCR assay. This is the immuneACCESS table as TCRdb keeps it, with only in-frame sequences that have V and J called. A part of the clones is gone; compared with another copy, unresolved V genes explain less than half, and the rest is unexplained. For this sample there are about 380,000 clones; around 96% appear just once. Jointly, the top ten make up around 0.32% of the sample. Sequenced material: memory CD8+ T cells sorted from blood. According to the study, the label for this sample's cell subset or site signals: CD45RO+ cells pooled with CCR7-negative TemRA cells. The receptors come from a man aged 30-40 years in good health.

The CDR3 reads CAITSGGPGELFF. CDR3 DNA sequence: TGTGCCATCACTAGCGGAGGGCCCGGGGAGCTGTTTTTT. The chain couples TRBV10-3 to TRBJ2-2, with 7 bases fitting TRBD2. The CDR3 sequence is 13 residues long. With 7 bases clipped from V and 6 bases from J, the junction kept 5 bases outside the gene matches. Germline CDR1 is ENHRY and CDR2 is SYGVKD.

The genes are TRBV7-2 and TRBJ2-7; 7 bases match TRBD1. The CDR3 loop spans 14 amino acids. In germline, CDR1 is SGHTA, CDR2 FQGNSA. Trimming cost V 9 bases and J 2 bases; bases outside gene matches: 10. CDR3 DNA: TGTGCCAGTAGACACAACAGGGGAACCTACGAGCAGTACTTC. Protein product: CASRHNRGTYEQYF. The whole variable domain, filled in from reference TRBV7-2 and TRBJ2-7, reads GAGVSQSPSNKVTEKGKDVELRCDPISGHTALYWYRQSLGQGLEFLIYFQGNSAPDKSGLPSDRFSAERTGGSVSTLTIQRTQQEDSAVYLCASRHNRGTYEQYFGPGTRLTVT.

This clone was detected only once. V usage is TRBV11-2 and J usage is TRBJ2-7; D might be TRBD1 (6 bases). Germline assignment: CDR1 SGHAT and CDR2 FQNNGV. The V and J ends lost 4 bases and 2 bases respectively, with 15 bases between them. CDR3 length: 15 amino acids. The CDR3 bases are TGTGCCAGCAGCTCGACAGGAGTCCTTACCTACGAGCAGTACTTC. This translates into CASSSTGVLTYEQYF.

V is TRBV11-2 and J is TRBJ2-1; TRBD2 matches 10 bases. CDR3 length equals 19 residues. V trimming: 1 base; J trimming: 0 bases; junction bases outside the gene matches: 9. Germline-derived CDR1 and CDR2 are SGHAT and FQNNGV. CDR3 sequence: CASSLGPAGGPLSYNEQFF. The CDR3 nucleotides are TGTGCCAGCAGCTTAGGCCCAGCGGGAGGGCCTCTCTCCTACAATGAGCAGTTCTTC. Looking up the rest from reference TRBV11-2 and TRBJ2-1 gives the full variable domain: EAGVAQSPRYKIIEKRQSVAFWCNPISGHATLYWYQQILGQGPKLLIQFQNNGVVDDSQLPKDRFSAERLKGVDSTLKIQPAKLEDSAVYLCASSLGPAGGPLSYNEQFFGPGTRLTVL.

Only one count was recorded for this clone. The chain has TRBV27 and TRBJ2-1; 14 bases are shared with TRBD2. The trim removed 6 bases at V and 7 bases at J, leaving 8 bases unmatched. CDR1 and CDR2 from the germline V gene are MNHEY and SMNVEV (reference sequence). The CDR3 spans 16 residues. The DNA for the CDR3 is TGTGCCAGCAGGCAGACTAGCGGGAGGGTAGGGAATGAGCAGTTCTTC. Its translation: CASRQTSGRVGNEQFF.

V gene TRBV5-1 combines with J gene TRBJ2-7; 8 positions match TRBD1. Germline CDR1 reads SGHRS; CDR2 reads YFSETQ. The CDR3 runs 18 residues. The ends lost 4 bases at V and 3 bases at J; junction bases unmatched: 18. The CDR3 sequence: CASSRPGTGTTKNYEQYF. DNA for the CDR3: TGCGCCAGCAGCCGTCCCGGGACAGGAACAACTAAAAACTACGAGCAGTACTTC.

This chain uses TRBV5-6 with TRBJ1-1; D unclear. Between the trimmed V and J ends, which lost 4 bases and 9 bases, there was a span of 13 bases. CDR3 length: 12 residues. Germline loops: CDR1 SGHDT, CDR2 YYEEEE. The CDR3 sequence is CASSLQSPQAFF. CDR3 DNA: TGTGCCAGCAGCCTTCAGTCCCCGCAAGCTTTCTTT.

V usage is TRBV30 and J usage is TRBJ2-7; 10 bases are a match to TRBD2. This CDR3 is built from 15 residues. Germline trimming cut 0 bases from V and 5 bases from J; bases unmatched to any gene: 7. Germline V gives CDR1 GTSNPN, CDR2 SVGIG (reference sequence). The CDR3 protein is CAWSVGLAGAHEQYF. The CDR3 DNA reads TGTGCCTGGAGTGTAGGGCTAGCGGGAGCCCACGAGCAGTACTTC.

The V and J genes are TRBV28 and TRBJ1-3; a weak D match, TRBD1 (6 bases). The CDR3 is 11 amino acids. The germline V gene has CDR1 MDHEN and CDR2 SYDVKM. The CDR3 reads CATTGGNTIYF. The DNA of the CDR3 is TGTGCAACTACAGGGGGAAACACCATATATTTT.

The V call is TRBV20-1, the J call TRBJ1-5; no clear D. Trimming cost V 2 bases and J 9 bases, with 8 bases left between them. This CDR3 region has 11 residues. Germline CDR1 is DFQATT and CDR2 is SNEGSKA (reference sequence). CDR3 sequence (DNA): TGCAGTGCTAGAATAGCCGGGCCCCAGCATTTT. Residues: CSARIAGPQHF.

The gene calls are TRBV28 and TRBJ2-7, with 10 bases that match TRBD1. Trimming took 5 bases from V and 3 from J; bases not matched to a gene: 7. The CDR3 consists of 15 residues. Germline assignment: CDR1 MDHEN and CDR2 SYDVKM. The CDR3 loop reads CASSGTGARDYEQYF. The CDR3 region has the DNA TGTGCCAGCAGTGGGACAGGGGCGCGCGACTACGAGCAGTACTTC.

The chain couples TRBV4-1 to TRBJ2-6; 7 bases map to TRBD1. This CDR3 has 19 residues. Germline loops: CDR1 MGHRA, CDR2 YSYEKL. The V and J ends lost 0 bases and 1 base, in that order; junction bases with no gene match: 9. CDR3 protein: CASSQERPDRLSGANVLTF. CDR3 bases: TGCGCCAGCAGCCAAGAACGACCGGACAGGTTATCTGGGGCCAACGTCCTGACTTTC.

This chain uses TRBV28 with TRBJ2-1; 8 bases are shared with TRBD2. This CDR3 spans 17 amino acids. V lost 3 bases and J lost 7; bases outside the gene matches: 14. CDR1 is MDHEN, CDR2 SYDVKM, per germline. Here the CDR3 DNA reads TGTGCCAGCAGTTTTGACCATTTAGCGGGAACTTGGAATGAGCAGTTCTTC. It codes for CASSFDHLAGTWNEQFF. Full variable domain (rest looked up from reference TRBV28 and TRBJ2-1): DVKVTQSSRYLVKRTGEKVFLECVQDMDHENMFWYRQDPGLGLRLIYFSYDVKMKEKGDIPEGYSVSREKKERFSLILESASTNQTSMYLCASSFDHLAGTWNEQFFGPGTRLTVL.

The genes are TRBV7-2 and TRBJ2-5, with D possibly being TRBD2 (6 bases). In germline, CDR1 is SGHTA, CDR2 FQGNSA. The ends were cut back, 2 bases at V and 2 bases at J, with 12 bases in the middle. This CDR3 has 15 residues. The CDR3 DNA is TGTGCCAGCAGCTTACCACTAGCCTTTCAAGAGACCCAGTACTTC. Its translation is CASSLPLAFQETQYF.

The chain carries TRBV4-1 and TRBJ1-1; 8 bases align to TRBD1. Germline CDR1 reads MGHRA; CDR2 reads YSYEKL. The CDR3 extends over 17 amino acids. Losses at the gene ends were 1 base for V and 5 bases for J; bases not matched to a gene: 12. The CDR3 coding sequence is TGCGCCAGCAGCCAAGCCGGGGGACAGGCCCGGGTAACTGAAGCTTTCTTT. Translating gives CASSQAGGQARVTEAFF.

V usage is TRBV5-1 and J usage is TRBJ2-7; no clear D. The germline CDR1 and CDR2 sequences are SGHRS and YFSETQ. Trimming pared 5 bases from V and 3 bases from J, leaving 12 bases between. The CDR3 loop spans 13 amino acids. CDR3 nucleotide sequence: TGCGCCAGCAGGGATCCCCTCCACTACGAGCAGTACTTC. It yields the protein CASRDPLHYEQYF.

This chain connects TRBV5-1 to TRBJ2-5; the match to TRBD2 covers 8 bases. The CDR3 totals 16 residues. CDR1 SGHRS and CDR2 YFSETQ come from the germline V gene. The trim removed 0 bases at V and 4 bases at J, leaving 8 bases unmatched. The CDR3, as DNA: TGCGCCAGCAGCTTGGTCTCGGGGGGGAGCAGAGAGACCCAGTACTTC. Protein: CASSLVSGGSRETQYF.

This clone was counted a single time. The chain links TRBV7-9 to TRBJ1-4; 11 bases are a match to TRBD1. Germline V lookup: CDR1 SEHNR, CDR2 FQNEAQ (reference sequence). The ends lost 5 bases at V and 8 bases at J; junction bases unmatched: 7. The CDR3 runs to 15 residues. The CDR3 spells CASSTGQGEIEKLFF. In DNA form, the CDR3 reads TGTGCCAGCAGCACGGGACAGGGGGAGATCGAAAAACTGTTTTTT.

This clone was picked up one time. The rearrangement joins TRBV5-1 to TRBJ1-3; 7 nucleotides line up with TRBD1. J gave up 4 bases and V 8 bases, and 9 bases lay outside the gene matches. Germline V gene data show CDR1 as SGHRS and CDR2 as YFSETQ. CDR3 length: 14 amino acids. The CDR3 loop reads CARIGTAKGNTIYF. The CDR3 coding sequence is TGCGCCAGAATCGGGACAGCGAAAGGAAACACCATATATTTT. Full variable domain (remainder filled in from reference TRBV5-1 and TRBJ1-3): KAGVTQTPRYLIKTRGQQVTLSCSPISGHRSVSWYQQTPGQGLQFLFEYFSETQRNKGNFPGRFSGRQFSNSRSEMNVSTLELGDSALYLCARIGTAKGNTIYFGEGSWLTVV.

With respect to this clone: The missing conserved phenylalanine or tryptophan at the end of this CDR3 makes a read error likely. This chain links TRBV7-8 with TRBJ2-7; TRBD1 matches 10 bases. This CDR3 comprises 17 residues. Germline V gives CDR1 SGHVS, CDR2 FQNEAQ. Losses at the gene ends were 6 bases for V and 5 bases for J; bases not matched to a gene: 16. Here the CDR3 DNA reads TGTGCCAGCAGTCCCCTAGAGGCTGGGACAGGGGCAAACGAGCAGTACTTG. Translated: CASSPLEAGTGANEQYL.